The 15 T cell receptor beta chains given below trace back to one sample, sequenced in a study of blood T cell repertoires in COVID-19. TCRdb's copy holds only in-frame clones and misses some; the assay was immunoSEQ multiplex PCR. The sample lists around 26,000 clones; around 80% were seen once. The specimen was peripheral blood. The receptor set was obtained from a woman of 80 years or more with acute or convalescent COVID-19.

The chain joins TRBV7-2 to TRBJ1-5; no firm D call. The CDR3 consists of 15 residues. Germline V gene sequence: CDR1 SGHTA, CDR2 FQGNSA. The V gene lost 2 bases and the J gene lost 3 bases, with 11 bases spanning the gap. For the CDR3, the DNA is TGTGCCAGCAGCTTACGAGGTCAACCCAATCAGCCCCAGCATTTT. Translation: CASSLRGQPNQPQHF.

This chain joins TRBV10-3 and TRBJ1-4; D gene ambiguous. In germline, CDR1 is ENHRY, CDR2 SYGVKD. V shed 3 bases and J shed 0 bases, with 5 bases lying between them. This CDR3 spans 14 amino acids. CDR3 bases: TGTGCCATCAGTGACAGTGCAACTAATGAAAAACTGTTTTTT. It yields the protein CAISDSATNEKLFF.

The CDR3 sequence is CAWKLRAEGEAFF. DNA for the CDR3: TGTGCCTGGAAACTCCGGGCGGAGGGTGAAGCTTTCTTT. This chain joins TRBV30 and TRBJ1-1; no reliable D call. This CDR3 region has 13 residues. Germline CDR1 and CDR2: GTSNPN and SVGIG (reference sequence). V was pared by 4 bases and J by 7 bases, with 16 bases between.

The V call is TRBV10-3, the J call TRBJ2-7; 13 bases fit TRBD2. V lost 4 bases, J lost 7 bases, and 4 bases stayed unmatched. The CDR3 covers 14 residues. Germline CDR1 is ENHRY and CDR2 is SYGVKD. This CDR3 reads CAISGLAGGGEQYF. The CDR3 DNA is TGTGCCATCAGTGGACTAGCGGGGGGAGGTGAGCAGTACTTC.

The table lists this clone with a count of one. The gene calls are TRBV24-1 and TRBJ2-2; the D gene is possibly TRBD2 (6 bases). V was clipped by 3 bases and J by 5 bases, with 9 bases between them. The length of the CDR3 is 14 residues. Germline values: CDR1 KGHDR, CDR2 SFDVKD. CDR3 sequence (DNA): TGTGCCACCAGTGATGTTGGAGGGACCGGGGAGCTGTTTTTT. It is translated as CATSDVGGTGELFF.

The chain has TRBV5-6 and TRBJ2-7, with TRBD1 matching 7 bases. This CDR3 has 12 amino acids. Unmatched junction bases numbered 4, after V lost 5 bases and J lost 5 bases. Germline V gene lookup returns CDR1 SGHDT and CDR2 YYEEEE. The CDR3, as DNA: TGTGCCAGCAGTTTTACAGGGGACGAGCAGTACTTC. As protein: CASSFTGDEQYF.

The rearrangement joins TRBV18 to TRBJ1-4, with TRBD1 as a possible D gene (5 bases). CDR3 length: 14 residues. The germline V and J ends were trimmed by 2 bases and 4 bases, with 8 bases remaining between them. Germline V gene sequence: CDR1 KGHSH, CDR2 LQKENI. CDR3 region: CASSPTGGNEKLFF. Written as DNA, the CDR3 is TGTGCCAGCTCACCAACCGGGGGTAATGAAAAACTGTTTTTT. Drawing the rest from reference TRBV18 and TRBJ1-4, the complete variable domain is NAGVMQNPRHLVRRRGQEARLRCSPMKGHSHVYWYRQLPEEGLKFMVYLQKENIIDESGMPKERFSAEFPKEGPSILRIQQVVRGDSAAYFCASSPTGGNEKLFFGSGTQLSVL.

J is TRBJ2-5 and V is TRBV10-3; TRBD2 aligns across 7 bases. The ends lost 10 bases at V and 2 bases at J; junction bases unmatched: 4. The CDR3 runs to 12 residues. Per germline, CDR1 ENHRY and CDR2 SYGVKD. CDR3 sequence: CATRGDQETQYF. DNA of the CDR3: TGTGCCACCCGGGGGGATCAAGAGACCCAGTACTTC.

The rearrangement joins TRBV5-4 to TRBJ2-7; 8 bases are shared with TRBD2. The CDR3 sequence is 14 residues long. The J segment lost 4 bases and the V segment lost 4 bases, leaving 7 bases of the junction unmatched. CDR1 SGHNT and CDR2 YYREEE come from the germline V gene (reference sequence). The CDR3 loop is CASSGAGVTYEQYF. The DNA for the CDR3 is TGTGCCAGCAGCGGAGCGGGAGTTACGTACGAGCAGTACTTC.

For the CDR3, the DNA is TGTGCCAGCAGCTTAGTAGGTGCCGGGAAAGAGGGCAATCAGCCCCAGCATTTT. Its translation: CASSLVGAGKEGNQPQHF. The chain carries TRBV7-9 and TRBJ1-5, with unresolved D. The CDR3 runs 18 residues. Trimming removed 1 base at V and 2 bases at J, with 18 bases between. The germline CDR1 and CDR2 sequences are SEHNR and FQNEAQ (reference sequence). The full variable domain, completed using reference TRBV7-9 and TRBJ1-5, is DTGVSQNPRHKITKRGQNVTFRCDPISEHNRLYWYRQTLGQGPEFLTYFQNEAQLEKSRLLSDRFSAERPKGSFSTLEIQRTEQGDSAMYLCASSLVGAGKEGNQPQHFGDGTRLSIL.

The CDR3 DNA follows: TGTGCCAGCAGCTTGGGGCAGGCCGGTCAGCCCCAGCATTTT. Translated: CASSLGQAGQPQHF. V usage is TRBV5-6 and J usage is TRBJ1-5; unclear D gene. The germline V gene encodes CDR1 SGHDT and CDR2 YYEEEE. The CDR3 loop spans 14 amino acids. Trimming removed 0 bases from V and 6 bases from J, with 10 bases in between.

CDR3 region: CASSLGLAGVYEQFF. For the CDR3, the DNA is TGCGCCAGCAGCCTCGGACTAGCGGGAGTCTATGAGCAGTTCTTC. The J gene is TRBJ2-1, the V gene TRBV4-1; 13 nucleotides match TRBD2. Germline CDR1 is MGHRA and CDR2 is YSYEKL. There are 15 residues in the CDR3. With V trimmed by 4 bases and J by 8 bases, 5 bases remained unmatched.

This sequence joins TRBV7-2 and TRBJ1-4; a possible D gene is TRBD1 (5 bases). CDR3 length equals 14 residues. V lost 5 bases to trimming and J lost 8 bases, with 15 bases between them. CDR1 is SGHTA and CDR2 is FQGNSA in the germline V gene. The CDR3 region has the DNA TGTGCCAGCAGCCTAACAGGAGCTCTAGAAAAACTGTTTTTT. Residues: CASSLTGALEKLFF.

The chain joins TRBV30 to TRBJ1-3; TRBD1 matches at 8 bases. Germline loops: CDR1 GTSNPN, CDR2 SVGIG (reference sequence). The V gene end was trimmed by 3 bases and the J gene end by 2 bases; junction bases not matched to a gene: 3. This CDR3 has 14 residues. The CDR3 DNA sequence: TGTGCCTGGAGCAGGACAGGGACTGGAAACACCATATATTTT. Protein product: CAWSRTGTGNTIYF.

The rearrangement links TRBV19 to TRBJ2-2, with D possibly being TRBD1 (5 bases). The CDR3 covers 15 residues. Germline-derived CDR1 and CDR2 are LNHDA and SQIVND (reference sequence). Trimming shortened V by 7 bases and J by 6 bases, and 18 bases separated the two germline ends. As DNA, the CDR3 is TGTGCCAGTACACAGGCCCTATCACTCCCCGGGGAGCTGTTTTTT. This codes for CASTQALSLPGELFF.